Listed below are T cell receptor beta chains from one sample, sequenced in a study of response to subunit inactivated influenza vaccine. Each CDR3 protein gets one entry after TCRdb re-called the RT-PCR reads with MiXCR. In the table there are 650,000 or so distinct CDR3 sequences, around 15% of which are singletons. The sequences come from PBMCs from blood, collected approximately 15 days before vaccination. Source of these receptors: a man aged 50-60 years who received an inactivated influenza vaccine. The CDR3 runs from the conserved cysteine through the conserved F or W. Fields, in order: J gene, D gene, clone size, V gene, CDR3 DNA, CDR3 protein. A D gene is named only where the DNA matches it firmly. The size of a clone is reported for some rows only, either as once, few or many, or as a class for expanded clones.

>TRBJ2-4|TRBD2|few|TRBV10-2
TGCGCCAGCACCCCGGGACTAGCGGAACTAGCCAAAAACATTCAGTACTTC
CASTPGLAELAKNIQYF
>TRBJ2-1|TRBD2|many|TRBV5-1
TGCGCCAGCAGCTCGGCTAGCGGGACCCTCGAGCAGTTCTTC
CASSSASGTLEQFF
>TRBJ2-3|.|few|TRBV28
TGTGCCAGCAGTAAATCGGTTACGCAGTATTTT
CASSKSVTQYF
>TRBJ2-7|TRBD1|.|TRBV6-2/TRBV6-3
TGTGCCAGCAGCTACAGGGGGGAGCAGTACTTC
CASSYRGEQYF
>TRBJ1-4|.|many|TRBV3-1
TGTGCCAGCGGCCCAGGAGAGCTGGGGAATGAAAAACTGTTTTTT
CASGPGELGNEKLFF
>TRBJ1-3|.|few|TRBV4-2
TGTGCCAGCAGCCAAGTTTCCGGAAACACCATATATTTT
CASSQVSGNTIYF
>TRBJ2-1|.|.|TRBV19
TGTGCCAGTAGTACCGGGGGGCTTTACAATGAGCAGTTCTTC
CASSTGGLYNEQFF
>TRBJ2-1|.|.|TRBV20-1
TGCAGTGCAAGAGATCTCCGAGGTACCAATGAGCAGTTCTTC
CSARDLRGTNEQFF
>TRBJ1-6|.|.|TRBV5-4
TGTGCCAGCAGCTTGGTTGGCAACAATAATTCACCCCTCCACTTT
CASSLVGNNNSPLHF
>TRBJ2-7|TRBD2|many|TRBV20-1
TGCAGTGCTTCCGGGACTAGCGGGAGTTCCGGGTTGGAGCAGTACTTC
CSASGTSGSSGLEQYF
>TRBJ2-5|TRBD2|.|TRBV28
TGTGCCAGCAGTTCAGCGGGGGGGCGAGGAGAGACCCAGTACTTC
CASSSAGGRGETQYF
>TRBJ1-1|.|few|TRBV24-1
TGTGCCACCAGTGATACCCGGGACACTGAAGCTTTCTTT
CATSDTRDTEAFF
>TRBJ2-3|TRBD2|.|TRBV15
TGTGCCACCAGCTATCAGAAGCGGGACACAGATACGCAGTATTTT
CATSYQKRDTDTQYF